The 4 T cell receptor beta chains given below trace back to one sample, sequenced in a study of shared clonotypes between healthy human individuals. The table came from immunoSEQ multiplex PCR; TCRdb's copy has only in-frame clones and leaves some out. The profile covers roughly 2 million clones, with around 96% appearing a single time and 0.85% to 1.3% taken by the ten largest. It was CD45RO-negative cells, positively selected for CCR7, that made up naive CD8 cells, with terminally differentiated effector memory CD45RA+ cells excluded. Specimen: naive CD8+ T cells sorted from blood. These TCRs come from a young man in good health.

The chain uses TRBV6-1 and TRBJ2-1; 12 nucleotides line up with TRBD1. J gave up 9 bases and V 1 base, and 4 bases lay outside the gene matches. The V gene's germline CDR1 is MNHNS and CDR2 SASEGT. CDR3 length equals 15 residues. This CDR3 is CASSEVGQGASEQFF. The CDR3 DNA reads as TGTGCCAGCAGTGAAGTGGGACAGGGGGCAAGTGAGCAGTTCTTC.

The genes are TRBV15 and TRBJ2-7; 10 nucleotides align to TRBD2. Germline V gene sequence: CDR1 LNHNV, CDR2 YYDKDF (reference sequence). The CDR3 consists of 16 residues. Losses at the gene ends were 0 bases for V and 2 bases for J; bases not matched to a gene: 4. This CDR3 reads CATSRDLLAGAYEQYF. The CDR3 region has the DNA TGTGCCACCAGCAGAGACCTTCTAGCGGGAGCCTACGAGCAGTACTTC.

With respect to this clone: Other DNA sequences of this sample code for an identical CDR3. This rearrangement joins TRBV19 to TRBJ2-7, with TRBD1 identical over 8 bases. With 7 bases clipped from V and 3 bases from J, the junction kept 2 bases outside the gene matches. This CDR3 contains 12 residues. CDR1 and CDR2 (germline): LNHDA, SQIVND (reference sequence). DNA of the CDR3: TGTGCCAGTACTGGACAGGGCTACGAGCAGTACTTC. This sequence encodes CASTGQGYEQYF.

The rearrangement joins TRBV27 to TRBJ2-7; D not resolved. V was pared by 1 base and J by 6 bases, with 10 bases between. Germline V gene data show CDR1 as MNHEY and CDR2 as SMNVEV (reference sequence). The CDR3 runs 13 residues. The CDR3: CASSLLPVGEQYF. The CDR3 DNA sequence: TGTGCCAGCAGTTTATTGCCCGTTGGCGAGCAGTACTTC.